This T cell receptor (beta chain) is drawn from a study of CXCR3-negative and CXCR3-positive naive CD8 T cells. Overall study: Sequencing brought in about 140 million TRB reads altogether, and each library got about 1.5 +/- 0.3 million. Study-wide points: In naive cells, CXCR3-negative and CXCR3-positive subsets had similar TRBV-TRBJ usage; memory cells differed. CXCR3-expressing naive cells carried TRB CDR3s more hydrophobic than those of CXCR3-negative naive cells.

The CDR3 runs 12 residues. Per the germline V gene, CDR1 is SNHLY and CDR2 is FYNNEI. In regard to this clonotype: Its antigen is unidentified.

TRB cDNA was prepared as libraries by UMI-labeled 5' RACE. TCRdb reprocessed the 5' RACE reads; each CDR3 protein has one entry and no DNA is given. The sample has 150,000 or so distinct CDR3 sequences; the top ten hold around 0.5%. This sequence was found in a human donor in good health. Some clones in this sample may be carry-over from other donors' samples. The gene calls are TRBV2 and TRBJ2-7; absent DNA, TCRdb's TRBD1 call cannot be checked. The sample taken for sequencing was naive CXCR3+ CD8+ T cells from blood. The subset is: CD45RO-CCR7+CD27+CD95- naive CD8+ T cells expressing CXCR3 (TNR3+). This CDR3 is CASRHGTYEQYF.